The 29 T cell receptor beta chains below were found in one sample sequenced in a study of beta chain features in type 1 diabetes. Of the isolated RNA, all was reverse transcribed, and so the sequenced material was expressed TCRB transcripts. Measured with immunoSEQ multiplex PCR; TCRdb has only the in-frame clones, and not every one. The sample carries just over 600,000 clones, around 15% recorded once. The specimen sequenced was naive CD4+ T cells from blood. All receptors derive from a man aged 18-30 years in good health.

This chain connects TRBV20-1 to TRBJ2-5; D is ambiguous. The J call could be wrong; TRBJ2-7 is a better fit for the DNA end. This CDR3 has 11 residues. The V gene's germline CDR1 is DFQATT and CDR2 SNEGSKA (reference sequence). The CDR3 DNA is TGCAGTGCTTTGAAAACCTACGAGCAGTACTTC. Its translation: CSALKTYEQYF.

This clone was detected only a few times. V and J are TRBV5-4 and TRBJ2-2; TRBD1 matches 8 bases. The CDR3 consists of 15 residues. Germline V gene sequence: CDR1 SGHNT, CDR2 YYREEE (reference sequence). V dropped 4 bases and J dropped 1; count of bases not matched to a gene: 3. Here the CDR3 DNA reads TGTGCCAGCAGCATCGACAGGGGGAACACCGGGGAGCTGTTTTTT. Its translation is CASSIDRGNTGELFF.

This clone was seen a handful of times. This rearrangement joins TRBV25-1 to TRBJ2-7, with D possibly TRBD1 on 6 matching bases. V lost 3 bases and J lost 5, with 11 bases in between. CDR3 length: 13 amino acids. Germline CDR1 and CDR2: MGHDK and SYGVNS. The DNA of the CDR3 is TGTGCCAGCAGTGAGGGCAGGGGCAACGAGCAGTACTTC. Amino acids: CASSEGRGNEQYF.

Only a few counts were recorded for this clone. The genes are TRBV5-6 and TRBJ1-1, with D unresolved. The germline V gene encodes CDR1 SGHDT and CDR2 YYEEEE. The CDR3 extends over 13 amino acids. Trimming took 0 bases from V and 3 from J, leaving 6 bases between them. CDR3 amino acids: CASSLARYTEAFF. The CDR3 DNA reads TGTGCCAGCAGCTTGGCTAGGTACACTGAAGCTTTCTTT.

V is TRBV4-2 and J is TRBJ2-1, with 8 positions matching TRBD2. The germline V gene has CDR1 LGHNA and CDR2 YNFKEQ. The V segment lost 0 bases and the J segment 5 bases; nucleotides outside the gene matches: 3. The CDR3 contains 15 residues. In nucleotides, the CDR3 is TGTGCCAGCAGCCAAGAGAAGCGGGGGAACAATGAGCAGTTCTTC. Amino acid sequence: CASSQEKRGNNEQFF.

This clone has only a few counts. This chain links TRBV7-2 with TRBJ2-7; 9 bases agree with TRBD2. From germline, CDR1 is SGHTA and CDR2 FQGNSA. V shed 4 bases and J 5 bases; nucleotides not matched to a gene: 0. The CDR3 is 12 amino acids. The CDR3 sequence is CASSSSGDEQYF. Here the CDR3 DNA reads TGTGCCAGCAGCTCTAGCGGGGACGAGCAGTACTTC.

This clone was detected only a few times. The chain couples TRBV29-1 to TRBJ1-1; D not resolved. The CDR3 length is 13 residues. CDR1 and CDR2 (germline): SQVTM, ANQGSEA. V lost 4 bases, J lost 3 bases, and 12 bases lay in between. DNA of the CDR3: TGCAGCGTTGCCCCGCATCGGGACACTGAAGCTTTCTTT. This sequence encodes CSVAPHRDTEAFF.

This clone has just a few counts. This chain links TRBV7-2 with TRBJ2-2; D uncertain. The CDR3 totals 15 residues. In germline, CDR1 is SGHTA, CDR2 FQGNSA. The V end was cut by 5 bases, the J end by 4 bases, with 14 bases between. The CDR3 is CASSPEALTTGELFF. CDR3 DNA sequence: TGTGCCAGCAGCCCCGAGGCGTTGACCACCGGGGAGCTGTTTTTT.

The V gene is TRBV9, the J gene TRBJ2-3, with TRBD1 identical over 8 bases. The V and J ends lost 2 bases and 3 bases, in that order; junction bases with no gene match: 8. The V gene's germline CDR1 is SGDLS and CDR2 YYNGEE. CDR3 length: 16 amino acids. The DNA of the CDR3 is TGTGCCAGCAGCGTTGCGGGACAGGCAGCAACAGATACGCAGTATTTT. Residues: CASSVAGQAATDTQYF.

V and J are TRBV7-9 and TRBJ2-1, with 10 bases lining up with TRBD2. V was pared by 0 bases and J by 5 bases, with 4 bases of the junction left unmatched. Germline-derived CDR1 and CDR2 are SEHNR and FQNEAQ (reference sequence). The CDR3 is 16 amino acids. The CDR3 sequence: CASSLAASGGNNEQFF. The CDR3 DNA sequence: TGTGCCAGCAGCTTAGCGGCTAGCGGGGGTAACAATGAGCAGTTCTTC. Filled out from reference TRBV7-9 and TRBJ2-1, the complete variable domain reads DTGVSQNPRHKITKRGQNVTFRCDPISEHNRLYWYRQTLGQGPEFLTYFQNEAQLEKSRLLSDRFSAERPKGSFSTLEIQRTEQGDSAMYLCASSLAASGGNNEQFFGPGTRLTVL.

The chain employs TRBV15 and TRBJ2-5; no definite D call. Germline V lookup: CDR1 LNHNV, CDR2 YYDKDF (reference sequence). V shed 4 bases and J shed 5 bases, with 14 bases lying between them. This CDR3 is built from 14 residues. The DNA for the CDR3 is TGTGCCACCAGCAATTATCGGGTTGAGGAGACCCAGTACTTC. Translation gives CATSNYRVEETQYF.

This clone was seen a few times. The chain links TRBV2 to TRBJ2-7; D call uncertain. Germline V gene data show CDR1 as SNHLY and CDR2 as FYNNEI. V was pared by 5 bases and J by 3 bases, with 11 bases between. The CDR3 covers 13 residues. The CDR3 DNA is TGTGCCAGCAGTACCGTGTCGAACTACGAGCAGTACTTC. Residues: CASSTVSNYEQYF. Filled out from reference TRBV2 and TRBJ2-7, the complete variable domain reads EPEVTQTPSHQVTQMGQEVILRCVPISNHLYFYWYRQILGQKVEFLVSFYNNEISEKSEIFDDQFSVERPDGSNFTLKIRSTKLEDSAMYFCASSTVSNYEQYFGPGTRLTVT.

V and J are TRBV7-9 and TRBJ2-7; the D is unclear. There are 12 residues in the CDR3. The germline V gene encodes CDR1 SEHNR and CDR2 FQNEAQ (reference sequence). Between the trimmed V and J ends, which lost 5 bases and 3 bases, there was a span of 8 bases. CDR3 region: CASSTTIYEQYF. The CDR3 DNA sequence: TGTGCCAGCAGCACGACAATCTACGAGCAGTACTTC.

Regarding this clone: The same CDR3 arises from other DNA sequences in this sample as well. This chain joins TRBV18 and TRBJ1-1, with 7 positions matching TRBD1. Per germline, CDR1 KGHSH and CDR2 LQKENI. This CDR3 has 13 amino acids. Losses at the gene ends were 6 bases for V and 1 base for J; bases not matched to a gene: 2. CDR3 amino acids: CASSGDRNTEAFF. The CDR3 bases are TGTGCCAGCTCCGGGGACAGGAACACTGAAGCTTTCTTT.

This clone was counted only a few times. This sequence joins TRBV7-9 and TRBJ1-2; 10 nucleotides align to TRBD1. Trimming took 6 bases from V and 4 from J; bases not matched to a gene: 8. The germline V gene encodes CDR1 SEHNR and CDR2 FQNEAQ (reference sequence). The CDR3 has 15 residues. CDR3 DNA: TGTGCCAGCAGTCGAGGACAGGGGGAATTCTATGGCTACACCTTC. Protein sequence: CASSRGQGEFYGYTF.

V and J are TRBV19 and TRBJ2-6, with D possibly being TRBD1 or TRBD2 (5 bases each). CDR3 size: 14 residues. Trimming removed 7 bases at V and 0 bases at J, with 7 bases between. Germline CDR1 and CDR2: LNHDA and SQIVND (reference sequence). CDR3 protein: CASKGTSGANVLTF. The CDR3 region has the DNA TGTGCCAGTAAGGGGACCTCTGGGGCCAACGTCCTGACTTTC.

This chain links TRBV7-9 with TRBJ2-5; 8 nucleotides agree with TRBD2. Germline loops: CDR1 SEHNR, CDR2 FQNEAQ (reference sequence). V dropped 1 base and J dropped 4; count of bases not matched to a gene: 2. This CDR3 is 14 amino acids long. CDR3 DNA: TGTGCCAGCAGCTTAGGCGGGAGGACAGAGACCCAGTACTTC. This sequence encodes CASSLGGRTETQYF. Full variable domain (rest looked up from reference TRBV7-9 and TRBJ2-5): DTGVSQNPRHKITKRGQNVTFRCDPISEHNRLYWYRQTLGQGPEFLTYFQNEAQLEKSRLLSDRFSAERPKGSFSTLEIQRTEQGDSAMYLCASSLGGRTETQYFGPGTRLLVL.

This clone has more than one count but fewer than ten. The chain joins TRBV29-1 to TRBJ2-7; 9 nucleotides match TRBD2. V trimming: 4 bases; J trimming: 7 bases; junction bases outside the gene matches: 14. The CDR3 has 15 amino acids. Germline CDR1 SQVTM, CDR2 ANQGSEA. The CDR3 sequence is CSVGPYSGGVREQYF. DNA of the CDR3: TGCAGCGTTGGCCCCTATAGCGGGGGAGTTCGGGAGCAGTACTTC.

In this sample, this clone turned up a few times. The chain joins TRBV6-5 to TRBJ1-2, with 7 bases fitting TRBD1. The CDR3 spans 14 residues. The germline V gene encodes CDR1 MNHEY and CDR2 SVGAGI. V trimming: 6 bases; J trimming: 0 bases; junction bases outside the gene matches: 4. Here the CDR3 reads CASRRDRANYGYTF. The CDR3 coding sequence is TGTGCCAGCAGGAGAGACAGGGCTAACTATGGCTACACCTTC.

This rearrangement joins TRBV9 to TRBJ1-1; D gene uncertain. Trimming cost V 2 bases and J 7 bases, with 15 bases left between them. This CDR3 has 14 amino acids. Germline values: CDR1 SGDLS, CDR2 YYNGEE. The CDR3 region is CASSVGDWEREAFF. In nucleotides, the CDR3 is TGTGCCAGCAGCGTTGGGGATTGGGAGCGTGAAGCTTTCTTT.

The sample holds a few counts of this clone. Additional DNA sequences in this sample encode the identical CDR3. The rearrangement uses TRBV20-1 and TRBJ2-5; D is undetermined. Trimming removed 3 bases from V and 3 bases from J, with 2 bases in between. The germline CDR1 and CDR2 sequences are DFQATT and SNEGSKA (reference sequence). The CDR3 has 10 amino acids. The CDR3 sequence is CSARKETQYF. CDR3 coding DNA: TGCAGTGCTAGGAAAGAGACCCAGTACTTC.

The J gene is TRBJ1-1, the V gene TRBV5-6; 9 nucleotides match TRBD1. Germline V gives CDR1 SGHDT, CDR2 YYEEEE. The CDR3 has 16 amino acids. V lost 2 bases and J lost 3; bases outside the gene matches: 8. CDR3 loop: CASSLPGQGWDTEAFF. CDR3 DNA: TGTGCCAGCAGCTTACCGGGACAGGGATGGGACACTGAAGCTTTCTTT.

V usage is TRBV4-3 and J usage is TRBJ2-7; D is ambiguous. Trimming removed 1 base at V and 2 bases at J, with 12 bases between. The V gene's germline CDR1 is LGHNA and CDR2 YSLEER. The CDR3 has 15 amino acids. CDR3 nucleotides: TGCGCCAGCAGCCAAGGCCGGACCTCCCCCTACGAGCAGTACTTC. It is translated as CASSQGRTSPYEQYF.

The chain recombines TRBV9 with TRBJ2-5; D perhaps matches TRBD1 (5 bases). Germline-derived CDR1 and CDR2 are SGDLS and YYNGEE. There are 16 residues in the CDR3. Trimming left V 0 bases short and J 5 bases short, with 17 bases between. The CDR3 spells CASSVASTRVFETQYF. The CDR3 DNA follows: TGTGCCAGCAGCGTAGCTTCGACCAGGGTTTTTGAGACCCAGTACTTC.

This clone has just a few counts. This rearrangement joins TRBV7-3 to TRBJ2-5; D unclear. Germline values: CDR1 SGHTA, CDR2 FQGTGA. The CDR3 has 14 residues. V shed 5 bases and J shed 7 bases, with 17 bases lying between them. In DNA form, the CDR3 reads TGTGCCAGCAGCCCTCAGACCCCGTTGGGGACCCAGTACTTC. Translation gives CASSPQTPLGTQYF.

The V gene is TRBV27, the J gene TRBJ2-6, with D hard to call. The germline gives CDR1 MNHEY, CDR2 SMNVEV (reference sequence). The CDR3 contains 18 residues. V dropped 3 bases and J dropped 0 bases, with 15 bases sitting between them. The CDR3 DNA sequence: TGTGCCAGCAGTTTCGGGCGGACCATTTTCTCTGGGGCCAACGTCCTGACTTTC. Amino acid sequence: CASSFGRTIFSGANVLTF.

This clone was counted only a few times. The rearrangement joins TRBV7-2 to TRBJ2-5; possible D gene TRBD2, 6 bases. The CDR3 has 12 amino acids. V was pared by 1 base and J by 9 bases, with 9 bases between. CDR1 is SGHTA and CDR2 is FQGNSA in the germline V gene. The CDR3 coding sequence is TGTGCCAGCAGCTTAGTAGGGGAGGCCCAGTACTTC. This sequence encodes CASSLVGEAQYF.

This clone was seen a few times. The J gene is TRBJ2-2, the V gene TRBV6-1, with D perhaps matching TRBD1 (5 bases). Between the trimmed V and J ends, which lost 7 bases and 1 base, there was a span of 10 bases. The CDR3 length is 14 residues. Germline CDR1 is MNHNS and CDR2 is SASEGT. Written as DNA, the CDR3 is TGTGCCAGCAACGCAGACAGGAACACCGGGGAGCTGTTTTTT. Encoded protein: CASNADRNTGELFF.

V is TRBV7-2 and J is TRBJ1-3; TRBD1 might be the D (6 bases). The CDR3 extends over 14 amino acids. CDR1 is SGHTA and CDR2 is FQGNSA in the germline V gene. The ends were cut back, 3 bases at V and 2 bases at J, with 8 bases in the middle. CDR3 region: CASSLGQTGNTIYF. In DNA form, the CDR3 reads TGTGCCAGCAGCTTGGGACAAACTGGAAACACCATATATTTT.